This TCR beta chain was documented in a study of blood T cell repertoires in COVID-19. Repertoires were generated with immunoSEQ multiplex PCR, while TCRdb's copy carries only in-frame clones and drops some. The sample includes 100,000 to 150,000 clones, roughly three quarters of them seen just once. The CDR3 extends over 14 amino acids. The junction had 7 bases not matched to a gene; V was cut back by 6 bases and J by 6 bases. Germline assignment: CDR1 MRHNA and CDR2 SNTAGT. The TCR was taken from a human donor in a cohort sampled during active COVID-19. The rearrangement uses TRBV6-4 and TRBJ2-3, with 9 positions matching TRBD1. Sequenced sample: peripheral blood. As DNA, the CDR3 is TGTGCCAGCAGCCGGACAGGGGAGTCCGATACGCAGTATTTT. This encodes CASSRTGESDTQYF.